A selection of T cell receptor beta chains follows, all from one sample in a study of control samples from healthy donors and cancer patients. Assay used: immunoSEQ multiplex PCR; TCRdb lists only in-frame clones, some missing. The table lists roughly 89,000 clones, 75% to 95% of them singletons. The material sequenced was blood. The receptors were gathered from a man between 50 and 59 years old in good health. Both conserved end residues are part of each CDR3. Each record gives: J gene, clone size, V gene, D gene, CDR3 protein, CDR3 DNA. A D gene is named only where the DNA matches it firmly. Rows may omit the clone size; those that give it use once, few, many or a size class.

j_call: TRBJ2-1; clone_size: NA; v_call: TRBV24-1; d_call: NA; cdr3_aa: CATSDPSGAYNEQFF; cdr3_nt: TGTGCCACCAGTGATCCCAGCGGTGCCTACAATGAGCAGTTCTTC
j_call: TRBJ1-1; clone_size: NA; v_call: TRBV29-1; d_call: NA; cdr3_aa: CSVVGVQAFF; cdr3_nt: TGCAGCGTCGTGGGGGTTCAGGCTTTCTTT
j_call: TRBJ1-1; clone_size: NA; v_call: TRBV29-1; d_call: NA; cdr3_aa: CSVYHSEAFF; cdr3_nt: TGCAGCGTTTACCACAGTGAAGCTTTCTTT
j_call: TRBJ1-5; clone_size: NA; v_call: TRBV7-8; d_call: TRBD1; cdr3_aa: CASSLLHRTGVGQPQHF; cdr3_nt: TGTGCCAGCAGCTTACTTCATCGGACAGGGGTAGGTCAGCCCCAGCATTTT
j_call: TRBJ1-5; clone_size: once; v_call: TRBV6-2/TRBV6-3; d_call: NA; cdr3_aa: CASSYPRQEGLNQPQHF; cdr3_nt: TGTGCCAGCAGTTACCCTCGACAGGAGGGGCTGAATCAGCCCCAGCATTTT
j_call: TRBJ2-1; clone_size: NA; v_call: TRBV24-1; d_call: NA; cdr3_aa: CATSDGPSSYNEQFF; cdr3_nt: TGTGCCACCAGTGATGGCCCGAGCTCCTACAATGAGCAGTTCTTC
j_call: TRBJ1-2; clone_size: few; v_call: TRBV6-6; d_call: NA; cdr3_aa: CASSQAIGMVRGYTF; cdr3_nt: TGTGCCAGCAGCCAGGCCATAGGGATGGTACGGGGCTACACCTTC
j_call: TRBJ1-2; clone_size: NA; v_call: TRBV11-2; d_call: TRBD1; cdr3_aa: CASSPGTGPFRGYTF; cdr3_nt: TGTGCCAGCAGCCCTGGGACAGGGCCCTTTCGGGGCTACACCTTC
j_call: TRBJ2-4; clone_size: NA; v_call: TRBV14; d_call: NA; cdr3_aa: CASSHMKGVGKNIQYF; cdr3_nt: TGTGCCAGCAGCCATATGAAAGGAGTTGGCAAAAACATTCAGTACTTC
j_call: TRBJ1-3; clone_size: NA; v_call: TRBV19; d_call: TRBD1; cdr3_aa: CASSKRHRGSGNTIYF; cdr3_nt: TGTGCCAGTAGTAAAAGGCACAGGGGATCTGGAAACACCATATATTTT
j_call: TRBJ2-7; clone_size: NA; v_call: TRBV19; d_call: NA; cdr3_aa: CASSIGLGQPYEQYF; cdr3_nt: TGTGCCAGTAGTATAGGACTGGGACAACCCTACGAGCAGTACTTC
j_call: TRBJ2-7; clone_size: NA; v_call: TRBV4-3; d_call: TRBD2; cdr3_aa: CASSRGGDGSEQYF; cdr3_nt: TGCGCCAGCAGCCGCGGGGGGGACGGTTCCGAGCAGTACTTC
j_call: TRBJ1-4; clone_size: NA; v_call: TRBV18; d_call: TRBD1; cdr3_aa: CASSTGTGHEKLFF; cdr3_nt: TGTGCCAGCTCAACCGGGACAGGGCATGAAAAACTGTTTTTT
j_call: TRBJ1-1; clone_size: NA; v_call: TRBV6-2/TRBV6-3; d_call: NA; cdr3_aa: CASSITGTEAFF; cdr3_nt: TGTGCCAGCAGTATTACGGGGACTGAAGCTTTCTTT
j_call: TRBJ1-2; clone_size: NA; v_call: TRBV9; d_call: NA; cdr3_aa: CASSDPVLSGYTF; cdr3_nt: TGTGCCAGCAGCGACCCAGTATTAAGTGGCTACACCTTC
j_call: TRBJ1-3; clone_size: once; v_call: TRBV12-5; d_call: NA; cdr3_aa: CASGQSSGNTIYF; cdr3_nt: TGTGCTAGTGGCCAGAGCTCTGGAAACACCATATATTTT
j_call: TRBJ1-4; clone_size: NA; v_call: TRBV27; d_call: NA; cdr3_aa: CASRRGDEKLFF; cdr3_nt: TGTGCCAGCAGACGGGGAGATGAAAAACTGTTTTTT
j_call: TRBJ2-7; clone_size: NA; v_call: TRBV12-3/TRBV12-4; d_call: NA; cdr3_aa: CASSSVRNNEQYF; cdr3_nt: TGTGCCAGCAGTTCCGTCAGGAACAACGAGCAGTACTTC
j_call: TRBJ1-1; clone_size: NA; v_call: TRBV6-5; d_call: NA; cdr3_aa: CASSYPGVRTEAFF; cdr3_nt: TGTGCCAGCAGTTACCCAGGGGTTAGAACTGAAGCTTTCTTT
j_call: TRBJ1-6; clone_size: once; v_call: TRBV12-3/TRBV12-4; d_call: NA; cdr3_aa: CASSLTYNSPLHF; cdr3_nt: TGTGCCAGCAGTTTGACCTATAATTCACCCCTCCACTTT
j_call: TRBJ1-1; clone_size: NA; v_call: TRBV6-5; d_call: NA; cdr3_aa: CASSTMTGGTEAFF; cdr3_nt: TGTGCCAGCAGTACGATGACAGGAGGGACTGAAGCTTTCTTT
j_call: TRBJ1-3; clone_size: NA; v_call: TRBV18; d_call: NA; cdr3_aa: CASSPRSDGNTIYF; cdr3_nt: TGTGCCAGCTCACCACGGTCGGATGGAAACACCATATATTTT
j_call: TRBJ2-5; clone_size: NA; v_call: TRBV2; d_call: TRBD1; cdr3_aa: CASRETWTGEKETQYF; cdr3_nt: TGTGCCAGCAGGGAAACCTGGACAGGGGAAAAGGAGACCCAGTACTTC
j_call: TRBJ1-2; clone_size: NA; v_call: TRBV24-1; d_call: NA; cdr3_aa: CATSEGLGYTF; cdr3_nt: TGTGCCACCAGTGAGGGCCTGGGCTACACCTTC
j_call: TRBJ1-1; clone_size: few; v_call: TRBV27; d_call: NA; cdr3_aa: CASSLGVSAKAFF; cdr3_nt: TGTGCCAGCAGTTTGGGCGTCTCCGCGAAAGCTTTCTTT
j_call: TRBJ2-1; clone_size: NA; v_call: TRBV2; d_call: NA; cdr3_aa: CASSLTGQGWDEQFF; cdr3_nt: TGTGCCAGCAGTCTGACCGGGCAGGGTTGGGATGAGCAGTTCTTC
j_call: TRBJ1-3; clone_size: once; v_call: TRBV29-1; d_call: NA; cdr3_aa: CSVVGENSGNTIYF; cdr3_nt: TGCAGCGTTGTCGGGGAGAATTCTGGAAACACCATATATTTT
j_call: TRBJ1-1; clone_size: NA; v_call: TRBV5-1; d_call: NA; cdr3_aa: CASSWDIQDGEAFF; cdr3_nt: TGCGCCAGCAGCTGGGACATCCAAGATGGGGAAGCTTTCTTT
j_call: TRBJ1-4; clone_size: NA; v_call: TRBV11-2; d_call: NA; cdr3_aa: CASSLERSHNEKLFF; cdr3_nt: TGTGCCAGCAGCTTAGAACGGAGTCATAATGAAAAACTGTTTTTT
j_call: TRBJ2-7; clone_size: once; v_call: TRBV11-2; d_call: NA; cdr3_aa: CASSLGVGLRDGSYEQYF; cdr3_nt: TGTGCCAGCAGCTTAGGAGTAGGACTCCGGGATGGTTCCTACGAGCAGTACTTC
j_call: TRBJ1-3; clone_size: NA; v_call: TRBV10-3; d_call: NA; cdr3_aa: CAINERGPSAGNTIYF; cdr3_nt: TGTGCCATCAACGAACGGGGCCCCTCTGCGGGAAACACCATATATTTT
j_call: TRBJ1-5; clone_size: NA; v_call: TRBV6-5; d_call: TRBD1; cdr3_aa: CASMGQRNQPQHF; cdr3_nt: TGTGCCAGCATGGGACAGCGCAATCAGCCCCAGCATTTT
j_call: TRBJ1-1; clone_size: NA; v_call: TRBV15; d_call: NA; cdr3_aa: CATGPGGSMNTEAFF; cdr3_nt: TGTGCCACCGGGCCCGGGGGATCCATGAACACTGAAGCTTTCTTT
j_call: TRBJ1-2; clone_size: NA; v_call: TRBV5-6; d_call: NA; cdr3_aa: CASSLDISNYGYTF; cdr3_nt: TGTGCCAGCAGCTTAGACATTTCCAACTATGGCTACACCTTC
j_call: TRBJ1-1; clone_size: NA; v_call: TRBV11-3; d_call: NA; cdr3_aa: CASSLGEGEAFF; cdr3_nt: TGTGCCAGCAGCTTAGGGGAGGGGGAAGCTTTCTTT
j_call: TRBJ1-5; clone_size: NA; v_call: TRBV3-1/TRBV3-2; d_call: TRBD1; cdr3_aa: CASSQGTQGGQPQHF; cdr3_nt: TGTGCCAGCAGCCAAGGTACCCAGGGGGGTCAGCCCCAGCATTTT
j_call: TRBJ1-4; clone_size: once; v_call: TRBV3-1/TRBV3-2; d_call: TRBD1; cdr3_aa: CASSQDIQGDGNEKLFF; cdr3_nt: TGTGCCAGCAGCCAAGATATTCAGGGGGACGGTAATGAAAAACTGTTTTTT
j_call: TRBJ1-1; clone_size: once; v_call: TRBV5-4; d_call: NA; cdr3_aa: CASSSTGVSTEAFF; cdr3_nt: TGTGCCAGCAGCTCTACCGGGGTGAGCACTGAAGCTTTCTTT
j_call: TRBJ2-2; clone_size: NA; v_call: TRBV9; d_call: NA; cdr3_aa: CASTWGRSHGELFF; cdr3_nt: TGTGCCAGCACCTGGGGTAGAAGCCACGGGGAGCTGTTTTTT
j_call: TRBJ2-1; clone_size: NA; v_call: TRBV11-2; d_call: TRBD1; cdr3_aa: CASSALTGKSYNEQFF; cdr3_nt: TGTGCCAGCAGCGCACTGACAGGGAAAAGCTACAATGAGCAGTTCTTC
j_call: TRBJ2-5; clone_size: NA; v_call: TRBV7-2; d_call: TRBD1; cdr3_aa: CASSSTGGETQYF; cdr3_nt: TGTGCCAGCAGCTCGACAGGGGGGGAGACCCAGTACTTC
j_call: TRBJ2-6; clone_size: NA; v_call: TRBV5-1; d_call: NA; cdr3_aa: CASSLAGSGANVLTF; cdr3_nt: TGCGCCAGCAGCTTGGCGGGATCTGGGGCCAACGTCCTGACTTTC
j_call: TRBJ2-1; clone_size: NA; v_call: TRBV3-1/TRBV3-2; d_call: TRBD2; cdr3_aa: CASSQSGGAGEQFF; cdr3_nt: TGTGCCAGCAGCCAGAGCGGGGGGGCCGGTGAGCAGTTCTTC
j_call: TRBJ1-2; clone_size: NA; v_call: TRBV18; d_call: NA; cdr3_aa: CASSPSQVKDGYTF; cdr3_nt: TGTGCCAGCTCCCCCAGTCAAGTTAAGGATGGCTACACCTTC
j_call: TRBJ2-7; clone_size: NA; v_call: TRBV2; d_call: TRBD2; cdr3_aa: CASRREGSSYEQYF; cdr3_nt: TGTGCCAGCAGGAGGGAGGGGTCCTCCTACGAGCAGTACTTC
j_call: TRBJ1-6; clone_size: NA; v_call: TRBV27; d_call: NA; cdr3_aa: CASSLWENSPLHF; cdr3_nt: TGTGCCAGCAGTTTGTGGGAGAATTCACCCCTCCACTTT
j_call: TRBJ2-4; clone_size: NA; v_call: TRBV25-1; d_call: NA; cdr3_aa: CASSERSGRDVRNIQYF; cdr3_nt: TGTGCCAGCAGCGAACGGTCCGGCAGGGACGTACGGAACATTCAGTACTTC
j_call: TRBJ2-7; clone_size: NA; v_call: TRBV6-2/TRBV6-3; d_call: TRBD2; cdr3_aa: CASSLAGPFYEQYF; cdr3_nt: TGTGCCAGCAGCCTAGCGGGGCCATTCTACGAGCAGTACTTC
j_call: TRBJ1-1; clone_size: NA; v_call: TRBV6-6; d_call: NA; cdr3_aa: CASSYSSGTTEAFF; cdr3_nt: TGTGCCAGCAGTTACTCGAGTGGTACCACTGAAGCTTTCTTT
j_call: TRBJ2-1; clone_size: NA; v_call: TRBV18; d_call: NA; cdr3_aa: CASSFSYNEQFF; cdr3_nt: TGTGCCAGCTCTTTCTCCTACAATGAGCAGTTCTTC
j_call: TRBJ1-1; clone_size: NA; v_call: TRBV29-1; d_call: NA; cdr3_aa: CSVERTKEAEAFF; cdr3_nt: TGCAGCGTTGAAAGAACCAAGGAGGCTGAAGCTTTCTTT
j_call: TRBJ2-2; clone_size: NA; v_call: TRBV5-1; d_call: NA; cdr3_aa: CASSLSTGNTGELFF; cdr3_nt: TGCGCCAGCAGTCTTAGCACAGGCAACACCGGGGAGCTGTTTTTT